This TCR beta chain was recorded in a study of control samples from healthy donors and cancer patients. Using immunoSEQ multiplex PCR, the repertoire was profiled, and TCRdb retains in-frame clones only, with some absent. The sample has roughly 120,000 clones, approximately 93% seen once. Trimming removed 2 bases from V and 5 bases from J, with 12 bases in between. The CDR3 has 14 residues. Per germline, CDR1 KGHSH and CDR2 LQKENI. The receptor comes from a man between 25 and 39 years old in good health. The chain recombines TRBV18 with TRBJ1-2; no firm D call. The sequenced sample was blood. CDR3 nucleotide sequence: TGTGCCAGCTCACCATCCAGGACGGGATATGGCTACACCTTC. Translated, it gives CASSPSRTGYGYTF.